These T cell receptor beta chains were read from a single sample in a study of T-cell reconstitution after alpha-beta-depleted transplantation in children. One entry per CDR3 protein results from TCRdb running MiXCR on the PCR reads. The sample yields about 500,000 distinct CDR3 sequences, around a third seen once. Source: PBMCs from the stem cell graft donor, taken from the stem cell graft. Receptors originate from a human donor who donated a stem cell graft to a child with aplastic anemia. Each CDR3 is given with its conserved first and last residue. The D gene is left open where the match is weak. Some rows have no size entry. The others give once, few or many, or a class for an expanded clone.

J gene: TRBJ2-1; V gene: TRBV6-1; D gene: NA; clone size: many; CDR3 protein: CASSEYRENEQFF; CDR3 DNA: TGTGCCAGCAGTGAATACAGGGAGAATGAGCAGTTCTTC
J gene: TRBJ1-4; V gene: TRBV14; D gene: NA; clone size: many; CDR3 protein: CASSRANANEKLFF; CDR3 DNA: TGTGCCAGCAGCCGGGCGAACGCGAATGAAAAACTGTTTTTT
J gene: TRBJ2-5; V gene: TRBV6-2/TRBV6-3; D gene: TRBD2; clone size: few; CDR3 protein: CASRSKGLARETQYF; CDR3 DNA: TGTGCCAGCAGAAGTAAGGGACTAGCGAGAGAGACCCAGTACTTC
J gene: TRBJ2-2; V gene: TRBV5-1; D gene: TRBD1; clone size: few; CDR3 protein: CASSNQGQVNTGELFF; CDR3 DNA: TGCGCCAGCAGCAACCAGGGACAGGTGAACACCGGGGAGCTGTTTTTT
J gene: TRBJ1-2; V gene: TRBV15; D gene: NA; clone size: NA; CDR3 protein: CATSRESASLNNYGYTF; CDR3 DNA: TGTGCCACCAGCAGAGAATCGGCCAGCTTAAATAACTATGGCTACACCTTC
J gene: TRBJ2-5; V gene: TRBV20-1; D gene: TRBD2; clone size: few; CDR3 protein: CSARGLAGEETQYF; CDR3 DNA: TGCAGTGCTAGAGGACTAGCGGGAGAAGAGACCCAGTACTTC
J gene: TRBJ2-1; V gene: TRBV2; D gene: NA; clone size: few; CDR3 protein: CASSDRGVYNEQFF; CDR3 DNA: TGTGCCAGCAGTGACCGGGGCGTCTACAATGAGCAGTTCTTC
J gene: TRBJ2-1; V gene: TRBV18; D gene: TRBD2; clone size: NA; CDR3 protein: CASSPNRFGTSGSREQFF; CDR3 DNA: TGTGCCAGCTCACCTAACCGTTTCGGGACTAGCGGGAGCCGTGAGCAGTTCTTC
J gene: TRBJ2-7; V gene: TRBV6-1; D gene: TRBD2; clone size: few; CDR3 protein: CASTRTSGSYEQYF; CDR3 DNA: TGTGCCAGCACCCGGACTAGCGGGAGCTACGAGCAGTACTTC
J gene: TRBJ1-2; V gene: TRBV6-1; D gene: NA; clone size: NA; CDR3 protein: CASSVQGLYGYTF; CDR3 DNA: TGTGCCAGCAGCGTACAGGGCCTCTATGGCTACACCTTC
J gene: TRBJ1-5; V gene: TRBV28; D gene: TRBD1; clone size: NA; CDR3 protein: CASSPGGEVQPQHF; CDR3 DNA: TGTGCCAGCAGTCCAGGGGGCGAGGTTCAGCCCCAGCATTTT
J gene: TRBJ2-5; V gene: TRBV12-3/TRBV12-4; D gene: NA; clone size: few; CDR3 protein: CASSLPPPETQYF; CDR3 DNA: TGTGCCAGCAGTTTACCCCCACCGGAGACCCAGTACTTC
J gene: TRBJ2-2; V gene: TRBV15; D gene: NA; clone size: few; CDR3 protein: CATSRAAPGPGELFF; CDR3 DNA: TGTGCCACCAGCAGAGCGGCTCCGGGCCCCGGGGAGCTGTTTTTT
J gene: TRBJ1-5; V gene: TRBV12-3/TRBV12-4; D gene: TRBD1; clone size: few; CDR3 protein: CASSPTGRASNQPQHF; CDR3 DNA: TGTGCCAGCAGTCCGACAGGGAGAGCCTCCAATCAGCCCCAGCATTTT
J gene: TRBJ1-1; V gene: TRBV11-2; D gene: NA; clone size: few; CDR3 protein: CASSLDNRANTEAFF; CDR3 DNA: TGTGCCAGCAGCTTAGACAACAGGGCTAACACTGAAGCTTTCTTT
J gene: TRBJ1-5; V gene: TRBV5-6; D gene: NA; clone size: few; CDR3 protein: CASSLMGTSGSQPQHF; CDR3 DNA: TGTGCCAGCAGCTTGATGGGTACCTCCGGGAGCCAGCCCCAGCATTTT
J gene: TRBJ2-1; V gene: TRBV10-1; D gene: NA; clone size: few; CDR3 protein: CASSTSYLLNEQFF; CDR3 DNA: TGCGCCAGCAGTACCTCATACCTACTGAATGAGCAGTTCTTC
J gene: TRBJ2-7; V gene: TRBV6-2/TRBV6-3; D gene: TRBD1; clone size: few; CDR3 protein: CASSYSTGGYYEQYF; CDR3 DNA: TGTGCCAGCAGTTACTCGACAGGGGGCTACTACGAGCAGTACTTC
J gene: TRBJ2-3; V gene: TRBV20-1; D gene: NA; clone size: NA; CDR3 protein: CSARSLSDSLITDTQYF; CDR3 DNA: TGCAGTGCTAGATCCCTTAGCGACTCTCTTATCACAGATACGCAGTATTTT
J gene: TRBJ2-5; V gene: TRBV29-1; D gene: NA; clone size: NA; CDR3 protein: CSVEAAGGETQYF; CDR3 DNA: TGCAGCGTTGAAGCGGCGGGTGGGGAGACCCAGTACTTC
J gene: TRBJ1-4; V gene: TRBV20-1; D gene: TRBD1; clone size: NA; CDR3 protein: CSASRTGREKLFF; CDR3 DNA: TGCAGTGCTAGTAGGACAGGGCGTGAAAAACTGTTTTTT
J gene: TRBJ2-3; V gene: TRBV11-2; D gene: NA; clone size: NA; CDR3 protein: CASSLRAQGPGGRGGDTQYF; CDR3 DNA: TGTGCCAGCAGCTTACGTGCCCAGGGGCCTGGCGGGAGAGGTGGGGATACGCAGTATTTT
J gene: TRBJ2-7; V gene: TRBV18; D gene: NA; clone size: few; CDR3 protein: CASSPPTGSGRYEQYF; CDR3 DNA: TGTGCCAGCTCACCACCGACCGGGAGCGGTCGATACGAGCAGTACTTC
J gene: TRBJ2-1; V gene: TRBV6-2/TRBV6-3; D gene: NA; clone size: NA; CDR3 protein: CASSPLGGIYNEQFF; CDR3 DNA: TGTGCCAGCAGCCCACTGGGGGGAATATACAATGAGCAGTTCTTC
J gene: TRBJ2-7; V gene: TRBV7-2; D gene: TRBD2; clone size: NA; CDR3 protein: CASSFHGAGVSYEQYF; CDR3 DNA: TGTGCCAGCAGCTTTCACGGGGCGGGAGTTTCCTACGAGCAGTACTTC
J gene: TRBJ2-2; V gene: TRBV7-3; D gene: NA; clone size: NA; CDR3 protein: CASSLNRASVVTGELFF; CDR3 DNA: TGTGCCAGCAGCTTAAATCGGGCTAGCGTAGTCACCGGGGAGCTGTTTTTT
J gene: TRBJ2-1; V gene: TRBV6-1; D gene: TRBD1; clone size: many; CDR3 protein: CASSEGTGGMYEQFF; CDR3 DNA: TGTGCCAGCAGTGAAGGGACAGGGGGCATGTATGAGCAGTTCTTC
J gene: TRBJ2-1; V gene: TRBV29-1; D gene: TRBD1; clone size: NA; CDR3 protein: CSVGQDRGETGQDNEQFF; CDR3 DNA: TGCAGCGTTGGCCAAGACCGAGGTGAGACAGGGCAGGACAATGAGCAGTTCTTC
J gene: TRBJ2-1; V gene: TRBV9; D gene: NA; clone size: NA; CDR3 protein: CASSVRDGYYNEQFF; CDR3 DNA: TGTGCCAGCAGCGTCCGGGACGGGTACTACAATGAGCAGTTCTTC
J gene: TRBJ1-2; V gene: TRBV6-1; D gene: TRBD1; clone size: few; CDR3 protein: CASKEDRFSYGYTF; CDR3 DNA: TGTGCCAGCAAAGAGGACAGGTTTTCCTATGGCTACACCTTC
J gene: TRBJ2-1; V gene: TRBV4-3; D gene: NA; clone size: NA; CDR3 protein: CASSSDRGTQFF; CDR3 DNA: TGCGCCAGCAGCTCGGATAGGGGTACGCAGTTCTTC
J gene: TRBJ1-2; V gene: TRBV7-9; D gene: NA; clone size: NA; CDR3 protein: CASATGRSYGYGYGYTF; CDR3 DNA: TGTGCCAGCGCCACCGGGAGGTCCTACGGTTATGGTTATGGCTACACCTTC
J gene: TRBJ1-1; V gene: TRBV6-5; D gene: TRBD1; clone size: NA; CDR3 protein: CASSYFAGGFANTEAFF; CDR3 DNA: TGTGCCAGCAGTTACTTTGCAGGGGGCTTTGCGAACACTGAAGCTTTCTTT
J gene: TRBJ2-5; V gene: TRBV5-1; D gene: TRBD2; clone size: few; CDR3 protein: CASSGALAGEAKTQYF; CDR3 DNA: TGCGCCAGCAGCGGGGCCCTAGCGGGAGAGGCAAAGACCCAGTACTTC
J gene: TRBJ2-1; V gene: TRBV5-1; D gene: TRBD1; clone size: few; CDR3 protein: CASSQGQGAHNEQFF; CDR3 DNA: TGCGCCAGCAGCCAAGGACAGGGGGCACACAATGAGCAGTTCTTC
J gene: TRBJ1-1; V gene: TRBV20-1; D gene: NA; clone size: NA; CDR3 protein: CSAEGHPNTEAFF; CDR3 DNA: TGCAGTGCTGAGGGACACCCGAACACTGAAGCTTTCTTT